Ten or more counts support the clone carrying this TCR beta chain. Original processing notes: Counts of TCRs in each sample centred on a median of about 96,000 and extended from around 25,000 to 690,000. TCRdb reanalysed the RACE reads using MiXCR and keeps one entry per CDR3 protein. The V and J calls were determined by TCRdb, not by the authors. The profile shows 82,000 or so distinct CDR3 sequences, 13% of them singletons. The data belong to a study of human T cells and chemical hapten exposure. Study background: Predominantly women, the patients had alopecia areata, totalis or universalis.

Time point specified: patch test 3, about 24 weeks after DPC sensitization. Documented treatment: therapeutic diphenylcyclopropenone sensitization with weekly scalp DPC. Blood draws preceded each patch test application. Trimming took 3 bases from V and 2 from J, leaving 7 bases between them. CDR1 SGHTA and CDR2 FQGNSA come from the germline V gene. CDR3 size: 13 residues. This TCR was sampled from a woman aged 45-65 years with alopecia areata. Some clones in this sample may be carry-over from other donors' samples. The specimen was whole blood, collected in connection with sensitization to the hapten diphenylcyclopropenone (DPC). This chain links TRBV7-2 with TRBJ2-5; D not resolved. The DNA of the CDR3 is TGTGCCAGCAGCTTCAGATTACAAGAGACCCAGTACTTC. It specifies CASSFRLQETQYF.